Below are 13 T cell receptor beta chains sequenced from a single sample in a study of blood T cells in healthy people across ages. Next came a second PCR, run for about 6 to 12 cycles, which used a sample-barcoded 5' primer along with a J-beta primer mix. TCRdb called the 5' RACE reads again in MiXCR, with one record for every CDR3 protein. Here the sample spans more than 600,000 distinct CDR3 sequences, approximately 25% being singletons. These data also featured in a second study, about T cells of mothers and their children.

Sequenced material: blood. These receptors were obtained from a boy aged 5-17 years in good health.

The CDR3 spells CASSPYRGVHQETQYF. The CDR3 DNA reads TGTGCCAGCAGCCCCTACCGAGGGGTCCACCAAGAGACCCAGTACTTC. The J gene is TRBJ2-5, the V gene TRBV13, with D perhaps matching TRBD1 or TRBD2 (5 bases each). The germline CDR1 and CDR2 sequences are PRHDT and FYEKMQ (reference sequence). V lost 5 bases, J lost 0 bases, and 16 bases lay in between. The CDR3 is 16 residues long.

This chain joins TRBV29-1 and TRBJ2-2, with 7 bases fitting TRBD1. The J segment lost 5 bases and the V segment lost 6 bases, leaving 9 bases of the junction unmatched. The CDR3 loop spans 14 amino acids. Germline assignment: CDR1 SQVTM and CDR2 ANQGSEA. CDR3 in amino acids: CSVRQGVRTGELFF. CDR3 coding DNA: TGCAGCGTCAGACAGGGAGTTAGGACCGGGGAGCTGTTTTTT.

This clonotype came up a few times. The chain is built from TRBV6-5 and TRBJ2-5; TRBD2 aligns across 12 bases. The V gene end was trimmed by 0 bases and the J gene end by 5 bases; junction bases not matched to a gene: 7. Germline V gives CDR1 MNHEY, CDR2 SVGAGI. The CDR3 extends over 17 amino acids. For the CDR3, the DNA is TGTGCCAGCAGTTACTCGCCTAGCGGGAGGGCCGGGGAGACCCAGTACTTC. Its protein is CASSYSPSGRAGETQYF.

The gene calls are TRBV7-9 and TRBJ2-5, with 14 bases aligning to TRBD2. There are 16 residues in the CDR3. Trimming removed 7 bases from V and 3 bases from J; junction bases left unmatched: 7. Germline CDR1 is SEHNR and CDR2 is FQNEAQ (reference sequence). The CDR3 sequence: CASTQGLAGAEETQYF. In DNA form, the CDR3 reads TGTGCCAGCACCCAGGGACTAGCGGGAGCCGAAGAGACCCAGTACTTC.

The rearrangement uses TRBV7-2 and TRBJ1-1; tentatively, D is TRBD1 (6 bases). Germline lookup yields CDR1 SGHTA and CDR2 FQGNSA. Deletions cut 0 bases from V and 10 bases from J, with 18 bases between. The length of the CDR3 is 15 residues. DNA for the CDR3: TGTGCCAGCAGCTTAGCATCCATAAGACAGGCTGCAGCTTTCTTT. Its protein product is CASSLASIRQAAAFF.

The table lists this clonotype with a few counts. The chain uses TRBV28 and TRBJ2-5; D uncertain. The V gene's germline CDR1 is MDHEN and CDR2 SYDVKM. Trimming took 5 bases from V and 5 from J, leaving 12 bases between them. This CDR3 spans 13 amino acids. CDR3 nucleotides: TGTGCCAGCAGTCAGAGAGTCTGGGAGACCCAGTACTTC. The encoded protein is CASSQRVWETQYF.

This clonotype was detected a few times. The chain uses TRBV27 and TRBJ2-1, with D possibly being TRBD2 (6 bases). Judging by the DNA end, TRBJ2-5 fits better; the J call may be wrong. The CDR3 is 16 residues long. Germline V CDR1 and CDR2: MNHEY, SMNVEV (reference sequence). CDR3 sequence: CASRVVAGGVQETQYF. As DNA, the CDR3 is TGTGCCAGCAGAGTGGTTGCGGGCGGGGTTCAAGAGACCCAGTACTTC.

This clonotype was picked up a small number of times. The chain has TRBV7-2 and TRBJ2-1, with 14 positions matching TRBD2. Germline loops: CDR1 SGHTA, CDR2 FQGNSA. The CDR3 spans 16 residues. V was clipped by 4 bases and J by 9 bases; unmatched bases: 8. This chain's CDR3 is CASSSPTSGGAIEQFF. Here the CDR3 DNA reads TGTGCCAGCAGCTCCCCGACTAGCGGGGGGGCGATTGAGCAGTTCTTC.

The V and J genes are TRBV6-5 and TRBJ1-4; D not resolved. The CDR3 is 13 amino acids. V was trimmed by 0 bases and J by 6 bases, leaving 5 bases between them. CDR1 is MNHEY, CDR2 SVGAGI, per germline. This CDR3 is CASSYSQYEKLFF. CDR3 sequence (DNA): TGTGCCAGCAGTTACTCGCAGTATGAAAAACTGTTTTTT.

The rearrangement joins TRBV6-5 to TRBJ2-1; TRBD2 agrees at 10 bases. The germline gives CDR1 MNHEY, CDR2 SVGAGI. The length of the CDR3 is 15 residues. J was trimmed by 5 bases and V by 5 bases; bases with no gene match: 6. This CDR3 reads CASSPLGLADNEQFF. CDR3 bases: TGTGCCAGCAGTCCCCTCGGACTAGCGGACAATGAGCAGTTCTTC.

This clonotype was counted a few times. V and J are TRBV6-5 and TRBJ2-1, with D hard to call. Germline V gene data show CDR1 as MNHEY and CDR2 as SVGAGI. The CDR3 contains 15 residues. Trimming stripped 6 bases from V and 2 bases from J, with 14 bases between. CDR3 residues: CASSLTLGAYNEQFF. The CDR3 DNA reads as TGTGCCAGCAGCCTGACATTGGGCGCCTACAATGAGCAGTTCTTC.

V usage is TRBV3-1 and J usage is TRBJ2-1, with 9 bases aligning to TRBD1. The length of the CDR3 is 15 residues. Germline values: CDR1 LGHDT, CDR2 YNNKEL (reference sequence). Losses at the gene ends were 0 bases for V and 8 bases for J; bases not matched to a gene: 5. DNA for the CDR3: TGTGCCAGCAGCCAAGAAAACAGGGGGCGCGATGAGCAGTTCTTC. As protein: CASSQENRGRDEQFF.

CDR3 in amino acids: CASSFLWGYNEQFF. In DNA form, the CDR3 reads TGTGCCAGCAGCTTTTTGTGGGGATACAATGAGCAGTTCTTC. This rearrangement joins TRBV5-5 to TRBJ2-1; D ambiguous. This CDR3 has 14 amino acids. The germline V and J ends were trimmed by 2 bases and 4 bases, with 10 bases remaining between them. Germline V gives CDR1 SGHKS, CDR2 YYEKEE (reference sequence). Full variable domain (remainder filled in from reference TRBV5-5 and TRBJ2-1): DAGVTQSPTHLIKTRGQQVTLRCSPISGHKSVSWYQQVLGQGPQFIFQYYEKEERGRGNFPDRFSARQFPNYSSELNVNALLLGDSALYLCASSFLWGYNEQFFGPGTRLTVL.